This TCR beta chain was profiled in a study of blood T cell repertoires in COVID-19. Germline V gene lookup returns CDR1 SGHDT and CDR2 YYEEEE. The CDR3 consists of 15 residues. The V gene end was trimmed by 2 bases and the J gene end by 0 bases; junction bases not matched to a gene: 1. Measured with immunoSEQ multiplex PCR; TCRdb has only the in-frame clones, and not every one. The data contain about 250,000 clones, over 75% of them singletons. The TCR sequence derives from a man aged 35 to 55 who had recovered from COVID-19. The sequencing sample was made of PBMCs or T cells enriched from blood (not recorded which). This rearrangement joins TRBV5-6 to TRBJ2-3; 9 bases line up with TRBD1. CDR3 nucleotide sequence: TGTGCCAGCAGCTTCGGACAGGGGAGCACAGATACGCAGTATTTT. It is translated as CASSFGQGSTDTQYF.